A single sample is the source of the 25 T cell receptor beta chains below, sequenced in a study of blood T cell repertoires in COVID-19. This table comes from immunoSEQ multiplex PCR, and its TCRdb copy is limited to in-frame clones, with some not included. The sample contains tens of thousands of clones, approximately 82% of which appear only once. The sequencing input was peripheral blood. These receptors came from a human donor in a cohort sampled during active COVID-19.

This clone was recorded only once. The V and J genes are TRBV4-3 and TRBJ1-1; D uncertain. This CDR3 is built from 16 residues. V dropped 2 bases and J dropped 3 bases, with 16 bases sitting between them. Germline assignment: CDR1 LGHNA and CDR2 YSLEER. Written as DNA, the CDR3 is TGCGCCAGCAGCCAATACAACAGTCCCTGGGACACTGAAGCTTTCTTT. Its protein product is CASSQYNSPWDTEAFF.

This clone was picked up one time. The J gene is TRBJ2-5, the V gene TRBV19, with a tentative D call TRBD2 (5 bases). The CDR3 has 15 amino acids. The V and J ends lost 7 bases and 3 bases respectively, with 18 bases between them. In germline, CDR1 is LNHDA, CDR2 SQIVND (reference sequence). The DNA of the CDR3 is TGTGCCAGTAACCGGGTAGAGGGAACCGAAGAGACCCAGTACTTC. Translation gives CASNRVEGTEETQYF.

The CDR3 nucleotides read TGTGCCGTCGGGGGGAACACTGAAGCTTTCTTT. This sequence encodes CAVGGNTEAFF. This chain links TRBV12-3 or TRBV12-4 with TRBJ1-1; D may be TRBD1 (5 bases). Trimming stripped 11 bases from V and 1 base from J, with 8 bases between. The CDR3 totals 11 residues.

The CDR3 reads CASTGGAKGETQYF. DNA of the CDR3: TGTGCCAGCACCGGGGGGGCGAAAGGGGAGACCCAGTACTTC. The chain is built from TRBV27 and TRBJ2-5, with 8 bases aligning to TRBD2. The CDR3 consists of 14 residues. Germline trimming cut 7 bases from V and 5 bases from J; bases unmatched to any gene: 9. The germline gives CDR1 MNHEY, CDR2 SMNVEV (reference sequence).

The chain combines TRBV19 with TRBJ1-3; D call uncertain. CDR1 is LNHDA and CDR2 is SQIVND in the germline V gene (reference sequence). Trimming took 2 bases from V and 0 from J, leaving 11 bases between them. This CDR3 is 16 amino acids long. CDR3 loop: CASSIPGLLSGNTIYF. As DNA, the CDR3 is TGTGCCAGTAGTATACCAGGACTTCTCTCTGGAAACACCATATATTTT.

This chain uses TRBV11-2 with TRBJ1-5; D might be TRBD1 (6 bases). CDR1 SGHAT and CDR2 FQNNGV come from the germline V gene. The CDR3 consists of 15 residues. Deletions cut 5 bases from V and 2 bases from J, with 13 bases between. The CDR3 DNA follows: TGTGCCAGCAGCCCGAGGCCAGGGGGCAATCAGCCCCAGCATTTT. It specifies CASSPRPGGNQPQHF.

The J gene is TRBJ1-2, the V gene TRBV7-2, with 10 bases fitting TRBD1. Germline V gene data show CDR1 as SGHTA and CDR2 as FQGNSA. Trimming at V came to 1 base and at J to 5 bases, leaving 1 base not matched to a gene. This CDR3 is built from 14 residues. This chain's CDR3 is CASSLGGQGYGYTF. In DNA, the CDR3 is TGTGCCAGCAGCTTAGGGGGACAGGGGTATGGCTACACCTTC.

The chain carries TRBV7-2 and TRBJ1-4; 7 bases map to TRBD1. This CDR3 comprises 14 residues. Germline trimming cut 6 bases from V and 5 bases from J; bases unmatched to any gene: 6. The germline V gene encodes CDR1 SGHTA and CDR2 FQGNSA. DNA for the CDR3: TGTGCCAGCAGACGGGGACAGCTCAATGAAAAACTGTTTTTT. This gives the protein CASRRGQLNEKLFF. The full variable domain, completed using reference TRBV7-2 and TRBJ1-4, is GAGVSQSPSNKVTEKGKDVELRCDPISGHTALYWYRQSLGQGLEFLIYFQGNSAPDKSGLPSDRFSAERTGGSVSTLTIQRTQQEDSAVYLCASRRGQLNEKLFFGSGTQLSVL.

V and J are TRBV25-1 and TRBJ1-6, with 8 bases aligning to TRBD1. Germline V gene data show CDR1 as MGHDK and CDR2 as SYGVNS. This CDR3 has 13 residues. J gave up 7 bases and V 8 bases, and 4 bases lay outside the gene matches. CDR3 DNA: TGTGCCAGCCATCGGACAGGGAATTCACCCCTCCACTTT. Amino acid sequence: CASHRTGNSPLHF.

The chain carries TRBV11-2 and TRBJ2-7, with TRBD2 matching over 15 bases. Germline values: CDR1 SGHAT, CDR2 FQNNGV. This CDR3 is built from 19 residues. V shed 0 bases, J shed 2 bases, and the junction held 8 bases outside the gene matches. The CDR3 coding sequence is TGTGCCAGCAGCTTAGAGTTTGGACTAGCGGGAGGGTCCGCCTACGAGCAGTACTTC. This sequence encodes CASSLEFGLAGGSAYEQYF.

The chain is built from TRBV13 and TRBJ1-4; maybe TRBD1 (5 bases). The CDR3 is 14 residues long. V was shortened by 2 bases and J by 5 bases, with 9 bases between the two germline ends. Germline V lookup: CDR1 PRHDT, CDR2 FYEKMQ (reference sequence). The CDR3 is CASSLRPGNEKLFF. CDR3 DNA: TGTGCCAGCAGCTTAAGGCCAGGGAATGAAAAACTGTTTTTT. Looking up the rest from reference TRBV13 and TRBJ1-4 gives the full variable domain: AAGVIQSPRHLIKEKRETATLKCYPIPRHDTVYWYQQGPGQDPQFLISFYEKMQSDKGSIPDRFSAQQFSDYHSELNMSSLELGDSALYFCASSLRPGNEKLFFGSGTQLSVL.

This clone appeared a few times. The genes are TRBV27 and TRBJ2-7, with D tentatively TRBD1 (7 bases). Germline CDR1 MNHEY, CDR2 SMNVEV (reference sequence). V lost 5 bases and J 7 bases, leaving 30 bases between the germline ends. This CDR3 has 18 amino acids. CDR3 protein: CASSLQPRTGGAMYEQYF. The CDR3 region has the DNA TGTGCCAGCAGTCTCCAACCCCGGACAGGAGGGGCTATGTATGAGCAGTACTTC.

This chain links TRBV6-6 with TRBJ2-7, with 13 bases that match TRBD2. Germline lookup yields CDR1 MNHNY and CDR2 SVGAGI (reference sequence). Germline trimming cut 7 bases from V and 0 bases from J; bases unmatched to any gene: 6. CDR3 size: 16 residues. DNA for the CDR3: TGTGCCAGCATCCGGACTAGCGGGGGCACCTCCTACGAGCAGTACTTC. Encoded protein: CASIRTSGGTSYEQYF.

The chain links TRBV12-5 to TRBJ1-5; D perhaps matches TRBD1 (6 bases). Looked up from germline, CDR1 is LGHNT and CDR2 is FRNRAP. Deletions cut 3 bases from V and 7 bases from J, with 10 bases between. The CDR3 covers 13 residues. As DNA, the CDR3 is TGTGCTAGTGGTTTTGGGGGGGCCCAGCCCCAGCATTTT. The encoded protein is CASGFGGAQPQHF.

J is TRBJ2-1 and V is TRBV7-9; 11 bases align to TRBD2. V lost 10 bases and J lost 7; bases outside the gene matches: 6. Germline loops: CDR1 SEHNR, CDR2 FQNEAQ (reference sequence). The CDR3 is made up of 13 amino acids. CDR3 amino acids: CAITSGSKNEQFF. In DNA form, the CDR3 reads TGTGCCATCACTAGCGGGAGCAAAAATGAGCAGTTCTTC.

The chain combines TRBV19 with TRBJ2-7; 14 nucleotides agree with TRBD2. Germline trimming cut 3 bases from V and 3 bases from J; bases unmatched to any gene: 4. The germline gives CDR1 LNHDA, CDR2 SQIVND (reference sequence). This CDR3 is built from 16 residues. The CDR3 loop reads CASSMGLAGAIYEQYF. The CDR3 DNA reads TGTGCCAGTAGTATGGGACTAGCGGGAGCGATCTACGAGCAGTACTTC.

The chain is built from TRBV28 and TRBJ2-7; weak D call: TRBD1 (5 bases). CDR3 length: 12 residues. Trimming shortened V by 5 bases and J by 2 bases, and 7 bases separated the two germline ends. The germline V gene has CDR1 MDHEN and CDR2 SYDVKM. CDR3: CASSDSPYEQYF. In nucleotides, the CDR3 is TGTGCCAGCAGTGACAGCCCCTACGAGCAGTACTTC.

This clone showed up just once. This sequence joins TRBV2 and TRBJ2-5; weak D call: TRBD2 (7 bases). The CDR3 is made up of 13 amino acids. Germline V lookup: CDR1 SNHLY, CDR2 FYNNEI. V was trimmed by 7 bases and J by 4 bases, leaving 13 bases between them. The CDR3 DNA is TGTGCCAGCAACGGGGGGCAGAGAGAGACCCAGTACTTC. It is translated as CASNGGQRETQYF.

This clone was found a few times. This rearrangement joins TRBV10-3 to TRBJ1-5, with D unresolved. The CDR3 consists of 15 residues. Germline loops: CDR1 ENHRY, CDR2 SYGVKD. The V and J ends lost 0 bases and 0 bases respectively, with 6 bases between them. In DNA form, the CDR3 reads TGTGCCATCAGTGAGTCCGGTAATAGCAATCAGCCCCAGCATTTT. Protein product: CAISESGNSNQPQHF.

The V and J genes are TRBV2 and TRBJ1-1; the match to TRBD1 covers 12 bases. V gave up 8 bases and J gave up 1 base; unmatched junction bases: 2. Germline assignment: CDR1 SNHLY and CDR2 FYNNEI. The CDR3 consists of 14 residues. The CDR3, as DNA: TGTGCCAGCGGGGACAGGGGGCGGAACACTGAAGCTTTCTTT. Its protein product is CASGDRGRNTEAFF.

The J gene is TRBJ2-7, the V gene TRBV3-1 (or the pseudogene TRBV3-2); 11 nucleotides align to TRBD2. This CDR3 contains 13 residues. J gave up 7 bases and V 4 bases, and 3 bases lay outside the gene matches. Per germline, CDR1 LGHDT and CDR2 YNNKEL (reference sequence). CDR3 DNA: TGTGCCAGCAGCCCTAGCGGGAGGAATGAGCAGTACTTC. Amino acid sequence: CASSPSGRNEQYF.

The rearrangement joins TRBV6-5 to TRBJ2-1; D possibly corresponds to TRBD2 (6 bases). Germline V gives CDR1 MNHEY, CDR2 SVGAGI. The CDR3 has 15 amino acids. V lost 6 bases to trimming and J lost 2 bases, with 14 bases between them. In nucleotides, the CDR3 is TGTGCCAGCAGCCTTAGGTCGGGGGCCTACAATGAGCAGTTCTTC. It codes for CASSLRSGAYNEQFF.

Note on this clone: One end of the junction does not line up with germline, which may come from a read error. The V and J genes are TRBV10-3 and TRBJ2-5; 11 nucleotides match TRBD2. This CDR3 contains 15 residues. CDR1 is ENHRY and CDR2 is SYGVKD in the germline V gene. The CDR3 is CATSPTSGSRETQYF. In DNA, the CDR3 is TGTGCCACCAGTCCCACTAGCGGGAGTAGGGAGACCCAGTACTTC.

CDR3 protein: CASRAGRRINSPLHF. The CDR3 DNA sequence: TGTGCCAGCAGGGCGGGGCGCAGGATTAATTCACCCCTCCACTTT. The chain uses TRBV6-4 and TRBJ1-6; TRBD1 might be the D (5 bases). Germline-derived CDR1 and CDR2 are MRHNA and SNTAGT. V was pared by 6 bases and J by 6 bases, with 15 bases between. The CDR3 contains 15 residues.

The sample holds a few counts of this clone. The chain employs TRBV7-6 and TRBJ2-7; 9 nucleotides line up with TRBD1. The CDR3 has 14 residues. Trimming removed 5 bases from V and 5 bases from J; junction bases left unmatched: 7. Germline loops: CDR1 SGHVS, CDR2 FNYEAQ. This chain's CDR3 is CASSNRDRVNEQYF. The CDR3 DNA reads TGTGCCAGCAGCAACCGGGACAGGGTGAACGAGCAGTACTTC.